The clone carrying this T cell receptor (beta chain) was seen ten or more times. Its target is unknown. In Maryland, USA, blood bank volunteers were the healthy controls. Source material was 2 million unsorted PBMCs, stored at -80 °C in RNAlater. The sample is drawn from a study of neurological immune-mediated disorders. Losses at the gene ends were 6 bases for V and 4 bases for J; bases not matched to a gene: 7. The V gene's germline CDR1 is MNHEY and CDR2 SVGEGT. This CDR3 region has 15 residues. General study findings and limits: The study found no CDR3 amino acid sequences shared by expanded clones across subjects, suggesting private repertoires in all groups.

5'RACE employing 10-nucleotide random UMIs yielded the cDNA. Each CDR3 protein gets one entry after TCRdb re-called the 5' RACE reads with MiXCR. Seen here are 57,000 or so distinct CDR3 sequences, over 10% observed once, and the top ten hold about 1.7%. The TCR sequence derives from a man aged 60-69 years in good health. Material for sequencing was PBMCs. The chain employs TRBV6-2 or TRBV6-3 and TRBJ2-7; 12 bases line up with TRBD1. CDR3 sequence reads: CASSIPGQGAYEQYF. CDR3 nucleotides: TGTGCCAGCAGCATACCGGGACAGGGGGCTTACGAGCAGTACTTC.